Listed below are T cell receptor beta chains from one sample, sequenced in a study of blood T cell repertoires in COVID-19. The repertoire was sequenced with immunoSEQ multiplex PCR; TCRdb's copy has only in-frame clones and lacks some. The sample gives about 320,000 clones, approximately 90% of which show up once; around 4.2% is in the top ten. Sequenced input: PBMCs or T cells enriched from blood (not recorded which). The source of these receptors is a woman under 40 who had been exposed to COVID-19. Both conserved end residues are part of each CDR3. The D gene is left open where the match is weak.

d_call	v_call	j_call	cdr3_nt	cdr3_aa
.	TRBV6-5	TRBJ2-7	TGTGCCAGCAGTAGACTGAGCGGGTCAGCCTACGAGCAGTACTTC	CASSRLSGSAYEQYF
TRBD1	TRBV4-1	TRBJ2-7	TGCGCCAGCAGCCAAGCCCCGGGACAGGCGCTCTACGAGCAGTACTTC	CASSQAPGQALYEQYF
.	TRBV19	TRBJ2-5	TGTGCCAGTAGTATCAGGGGGGCGCGAGAGACCCAGTACTTC	CASSIRGARETQYF
TRBD1	TRBV19	TRBJ1-2	TGTGCCAGTTCGAAATGGGGTTTCCGGACAGGGGGCCGCAGTTATGGCTACACCTTC	CASSKWGFRTGGRSYGYTF
TRBD1	TRBV2	TRBJ1-2	TGTGCCAGCAGGAAGGACAGGGCAATCTCCTCTGGCTACACCTTC	CASRKDRAISSGYTF
TRBD2	TRBV5-1	TRBJ2-3	TGCGCCAGCAGCAATAGCGGGGGCACAGATACGCAGTATTTT	CASSNSGGTDTQYF
.	TRBV11-2	TRBJ2-7	TGTGCCAGCAGCTTAGGTTATCCAGGCGGGTCAATCTACGAGCAGTACTTC	CASSLGYPGGSIYEQYF
.	TRBV19	TRBJ1-5	TGTGCCAGTAGTCCCGGTCGGGGGAACCAGCCCCAGCATTTT	CASSPGRGNQPQHF
TRBD2	TRBV6-5	TRBJ2-5	TGTGCCAGCAGTCCCTTAGCGGGGTTCCAAGAGACCCAGTACTTC	CASSPLAGFQETQYF
.	TRBV30	TRBJ1-5	TGTGCCTGGAGTTCAGATGTCCATAGCAATCAGCCCCAGCATTTT	CAWSSDVHSNQPQHF
.	TRBV4-2	TRBJ2-6	TGTGCCAGCAGACAGGGCGAAGCTGCCTCTGGGGCCAACGTCCTGACTTTC	CASRQGEAASGANVLTF
.	TRBV6-5	TRBJ2-1	TGTGCCAGCAGTTACGGGTACCTAGGCAATGAGCAGTTCTTC	CASSYGYLGNEQFF
.	TRBV2	TRBJ1-2	TGTGCCAGCAGTGACGGGGCTAACTATGGCTACACCTTC	CASSDGANYGYTF
.	TRBV7-9	TRBJ2-1	TGTGCCAGCAGCCCCCGGTTTGAGGAAAGCCCCTACAATGAGCAGTTCTTC	CASSPRFEESPYNEQFF
TRBD1	TRBV7-9	TRBJ1-2	TGTGCCAGCAGCTTACCGGGACAGGGTCCGAGGGGCTACACCTTC	CASSLPGQGPRGYTF
TRBD1	TRBV29-1	TRBJ1-2	TGCAGCGTGACAGGGGCTTACTATGGCTACACCTTC	CSVTGAYYGYTF
TRBD2	TRBV14	TRBJ2-7	TGTGCCAGCAGCCCTAGGACGGGGGGGGTCTACGAGCAGTACTTC	CASSPRTGGVYEQYF
TRBD1	TRBV5-1	TRBJ1-2	TGCGCCAGCAGTTCAGGACAGGGGAGGACAACGAACTATGGCTACACCTTC	CASSSGQGRTTNYGYTF
.	TRBV5-1	TRBJ1-3	TGCGCCAGCAGCTTGGCCCTAGGGGCTGGAAACACCATATATTTT	CASSLALGAGNTIYF
.	TRBV19	TRBJ1-2	TGTGCCAGTGACAGTTATAACTATGGCTACACCTTC	CASDSYNYGYTF
TRBD1	TRBV6-5	TRBJ1-1	TGTGCCAGCAGCAGCGACAGGGGGAAAGCTTTCTTT	CASSSDRGKAFF
.	TRBV5-1	TRBJ1-1	TGCGCCAGCAGCTTGCCCGGGAGGAACACTGAAGCTTTCTTT	CASSLPGRNTEAFF
.	TRBV10-3	TRBJ2-7	TGTGCCATCAGTCCTCACAGGAACGAGCAGTACTTC	CAISPHRNEQYF
.	TRBV10-3	TRBJ1-4	TGTGCCATCAGAGACCCCACAGGATTTAATGAAAAACTGTTTTTT	CAIRDPTGFNEKLFF
.	TRBV30	TRBJ1-1	TGTGCCTGGAGTGTAACGGTATACACTGAAGCTTTCTTT	CAWSVTVYTEAFF
TRBD1	TRBV7-9	TRBJ2-2	TGTGCCAGCAGCCGAAGGGACAGCCCCACCGGGGAGCTGTTTTTT	CASSRRDSPTGELFF
TRBD1	TRBV4-3	TRBJ1-1	TGCGCCAGCAGCCAATGGAGAACCGGGACAGGGGAGAACACTGAAGCTTTCTTT	CASSQWRTGTGENTEAFF
TRBD1	TRBV10-3	TRBJ1-2	TGTGCCACCTTAGGGGGGACAGGGGATCCCCACTACACCTTC	CATLGGTGDPHYTF
.	TRBV30	TRBJ1-2	TGTGCCTGGGAGGGTGGGACTCCGGTTGGGTGGTATGGCTACACCTTC	CAWEGGTPVGWYGYTF
TRBD2	TRBV3-1/TRBV3-2	TRBJ2-7	TGTGCCAGCAGCCACGAGCGACTAGCGGGGGGGGACGAGCAGTACTTC	CASSHERLAGGDEQYF
.	TRBV25-1	TRBJ1-2	TGTGCCAGCAGTGAAGCAGGTGGCGGCTACACCTTC	CASSEAGGGYTF
.	TRBV5-4	TRBJ1-1	TGTGCCAGCAGGCAGGGGAACACTGAAGCTTTCTTT	CASRQGNTEAFF
.	TRBV19	TRBJ1-1	TGTGCCAGTAGTATTGTGCAGGGTAGTGAAGCTTTCTTT	CASSIVQGSEAFF
TRBD1	TRBV7-3	TRBJ1-2	TGTGCCAGCAGCGCAACAGGGGCCGGTGACTATGGCTACACCTTC	CASSATGAGDYGYTF
TRBD2	TRBV4-2	TRBJ2-3	TGTGCCAGCAGCCAAGAGCCTATGGCGGGGGAGCGCTATACGCAGTATTTT	CASSQEPMAGERYTQYF
.	TRBV7-2	TRBJ1-5	TGTGCCAGCAGCTTAGATCGGGGGGGAGGTCAGCCCCAGCATTTT	CASSLDRGGGQPQHF
TRBD2	TRBV5-1	TRBJ2-3	TGCGCCAGCAGCTCCCAAGGCAGCGGGGTGGGATTAGATACGCAGTATTTT	CASSSQGSGVGLDTQYF
.	TRBV7-9	TRBJ1-5	TGTGCCAGCAGCTTAGGGCAAAGCAATCAGCCCCAGCATTTT	CASSLGQSNQPQHF